This entry describes one T cell receptor (beta chain). The sample comes from a study of shared clonotypes between healthy human individuals. The table came from immunoSEQ multiplex PCR; TCRdb's copy has only in-frame clones and leaves some out. The sample comprises about 680,000 clones, about 91% of which are singletons, and 24% rests with the top ten. CD45RO-negative CD8 cells positively selected for CCR7 made up the naive population, which excluded terminally differentiated effector memory CD45RA+ cells. V shed 0 bases and J shed 4 bases, with 10 bases lying between them. Germline V gene lookup returns CDR1 SQVTM and CDR2 ANQGSEA. The CDR3 has 14 residues.

V gene TRBV29-1 combines with J gene TRBJ2-1; D is possibly TRBD1 (7 bases). Sequences were obtained from naive CD8+ T cells sorted from blood. This TCR was sampled from a man aged 25 to 45 in good health. CDR3: CSVEDRGEYNEQFF. The CDR3 DNA is TGCAGCGTTGAAGACAGGGGGGAGTACAATGAGCAGTTCTTC.